Here is one TCR beta chain with its context. This sample was included in a study of T cell changes during pregnancy in multiple sclerosis. Assay: immunoSEQ multiplex PCR; the TCRdb copy retains only in-frame clones and omits some. Here the sample spans around 83,000 clones, 80% to 95% being singletons. The V and J ends lost 2 bases and 4 bases, in that order; junction bases with no gene match: 7. The CDR3 extends over 16 amino acids. The germline V gene has CDR1 SGHTA and CDR2 FQGNSA. The chain employs TRBV7-2 and TRBJ2-2, with 7 bases matching TRBD1. This clonotype was obtained from a female donor with multiple sclerosis, enrolled in a pregnancy study. The sample in question was CD4+ T cells from peripheral blood mononuclear cells, obtained in the second trimester of pregnancy. The CDR3 region is CASSLMLRGPTGELFF. For the CDR3, the DNA is TGTGCCAGCAGCTTAATGTTGAGGGGGCCCACCGGGGAGCTGTTTTTT.